The 8 T cell receptor beta chains below come from one sample, sequenced in a study of blood T cell repertoires in COVID-19. Generated by immunoSEQ multiplex PCR, the TCRdb table keeps only in-frame clones and is missing some. The sample includes fewer than 100,000 clones, 85% seen only once; the top ten take roughly 9.6%. Source material: peripheral blood. These receptors came from a man aged 50 to 60 with COVID-19, enrolled during active disease.

CDR3 coding DNA: TGTGCCAGCAGCAGAGGGCCACCTGGGGAGACCCAGTACTTC. This sequence encodes CASSRGPPGETQYF. The V and J genes are TRBV5-6 and TRBJ2-5, with TRBD2 as a possible D gene (5 bases). V was trimmed by 4 bases and J by 5 bases, leaving 15 bases between them. The CDR3 extends over 14 amino acids. Germline values: CDR1 SGHDT, CDR2 YYEEEE.

The J gene is TRBJ2-3, the V gene TRBV5-1; 10 bases align to TRBD1. The CDR3 contains 16 residues. Germline V gene data show CDR1 as SGHRS and CDR2 as YFSETQ. V trimming: 4 bases; J trimming: 4 bases; junction bases outside the gene matches: 9. Here the CDR3 DNA reads TGCGCCAGCAGCGTCCGACAGGGGGCCTTAGCAGATACGCAGTATTTT. It encodes CASSVRQGALADTQYF.

J is TRBJ1-2 and V is TRBV6-5; TRBD1 matches 8 bases. The V segment lost 5 bases and the J segment 6 bases; nucleotides outside the gene matches: 5. This CDR3 is 13 amino acids long. The germline V gene encodes CDR1 MNHEY and CDR2 SVGAGI. The CDR3 loop is CASSQGARDGYTF. In DNA form, the CDR3 reads TGTGCCAGCAGTCAGGGGGCCAGGGATGGCTACACCTTC.

The J gene is TRBJ1-5, the V gene TRBV19, with D perhaps TRBD1 (5 bases). CDR3 size: 13 residues. CDR1 is LNHDA and CDR2 is SQIVND in the germline V gene (reference sequence). Trimming cost V 5 bases and J 1 base, with 6 bases left between them. CDR3 sequence reads: CASSRQSNQPQHF. As DNA, the CDR3 is TGTGCCAGTAGTCGACAGAGCAATCAGCCCCAGCATTTT.

This clone was seen only once. The chain couples TRBV15 to TRBJ1-6; a possible D gene is TRBD1 (6 bases). V shed 1 base and J shed 9 bases, with 10 bases lying between them. This CDR3 is 14 amino acids long. Per the germline V gene, CDR1 is LNHNV and CDR2 is YYDKDF (reference sequence). The CDR3 reads CATSRVTGSSPLHF. The CDR3 nucleotides read TGTGCCACCAGCAGAGTGACAGGCTCTTCACCCCTCCACTTT.

J is TRBJ1-2 and V is TRBV25-1; D remains unclear. CDR3 length: 11 residues. The germline gives CDR1 MGHDK, CDR2 SYGVNS. V was trimmed by 5 bases and J by 8 bases, leaving 9 bases between them. CDR3 bases: TGTGCCAGCAGTCGAGCGGCGGGCTACACCTTC. This sequence encodes CASSRAAGYTF.

The chain is built from TRBV7-2 and TRBJ2-5; TRBD1 matches 9 bases. This CDR3 spans 13 amino acids. V lost 4 bases to trimming and J lost 5 bases; unmatched junction nucleotides: 2. CDR1 and CDR2 from the germline V gene are SGHTA and FQGNSA. The CDR3 DNA reads TGTGCCAGCAGCTACGACAGGGGGGAGACCCAGTACTTC. Translated: CASSYDRGETQYF.

The J gene is TRBJ2-1, the V gene TRBV10-3; a possible D gene is TRBD1 (6 bases). From germline, CDR1 is ENHRY and CDR2 SYGVKD. The CDR3 loop spans 14 amino acids. V lost 7 bases, J lost 7 bases, and 17 bases lay in between. The CDR3 loop reads CAITSSGVGNEQFF. CDR3 nucleotide sequence: TGTGCCATCACTAGTTCAGGGGTAGGGAATGAGCAGTTCTTC.